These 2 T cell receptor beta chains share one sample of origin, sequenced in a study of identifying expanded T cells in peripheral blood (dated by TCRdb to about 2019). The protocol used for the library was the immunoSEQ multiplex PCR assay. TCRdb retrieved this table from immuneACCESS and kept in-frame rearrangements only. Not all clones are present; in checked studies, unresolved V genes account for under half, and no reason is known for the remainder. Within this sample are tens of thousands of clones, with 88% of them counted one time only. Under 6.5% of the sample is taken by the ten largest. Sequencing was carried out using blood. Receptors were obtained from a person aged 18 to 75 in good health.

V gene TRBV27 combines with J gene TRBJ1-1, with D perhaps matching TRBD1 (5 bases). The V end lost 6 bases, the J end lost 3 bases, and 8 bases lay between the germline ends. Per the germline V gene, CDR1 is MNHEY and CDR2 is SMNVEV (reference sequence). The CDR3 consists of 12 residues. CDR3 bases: TGTGCCAGCAGAAACAGGCACACTGAAGCTTTCTTT. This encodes CASRNRHTEAFF.

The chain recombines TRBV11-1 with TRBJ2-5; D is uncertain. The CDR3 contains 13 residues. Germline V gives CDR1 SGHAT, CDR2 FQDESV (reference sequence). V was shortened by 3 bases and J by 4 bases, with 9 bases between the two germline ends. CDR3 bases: TGTGCCAGCAGCTTTCTGGGCGGAGAGACCCAGTACTTC. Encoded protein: CASSFLGGETQYF.